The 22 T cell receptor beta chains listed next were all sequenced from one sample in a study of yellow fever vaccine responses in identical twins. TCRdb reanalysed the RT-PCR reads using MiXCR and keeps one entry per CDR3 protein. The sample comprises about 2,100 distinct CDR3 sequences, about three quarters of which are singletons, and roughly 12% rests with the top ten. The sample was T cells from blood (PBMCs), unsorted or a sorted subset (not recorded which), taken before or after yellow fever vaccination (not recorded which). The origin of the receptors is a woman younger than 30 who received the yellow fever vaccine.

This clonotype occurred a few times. The chain's CDR3 is CASSTRQGSSTDTQYF. The CDR3, as DNA: TGTGCCAGCAGCACCCGACAGGGGTCCTCCACAGATACGCAGTATTTT. The chain links TRBV11-1 to TRBJ2-3; 8 bases map to TRBD1. Trimming cost V 5 bases and J 2 bases; bases outside gene matches: 9. This CDR3 region has 16 residues. Germline values: CDR1 SGHAT, CDR2 FQDESV (reference sequence).

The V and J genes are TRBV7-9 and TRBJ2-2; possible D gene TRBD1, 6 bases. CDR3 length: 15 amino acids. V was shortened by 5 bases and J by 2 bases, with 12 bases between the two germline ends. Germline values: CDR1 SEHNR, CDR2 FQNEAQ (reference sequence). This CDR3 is CASSPRTVNTGELFF. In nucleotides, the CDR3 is TGTGCCAGCAGCCCCCGGACAGTAAACACCGGGGAGCTGTTTTTT. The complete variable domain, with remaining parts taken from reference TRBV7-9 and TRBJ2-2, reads DTGVSQNPRHKITKRGQNVTFRCDPISEHNRLYWYRQTLGQGPEFLTYFQNEAQLEKSRLLSDRFSAERPKGSFSTLEIQRTEQGDSAMYLCASSPRTVNTGELFFGEGSRLTVL.

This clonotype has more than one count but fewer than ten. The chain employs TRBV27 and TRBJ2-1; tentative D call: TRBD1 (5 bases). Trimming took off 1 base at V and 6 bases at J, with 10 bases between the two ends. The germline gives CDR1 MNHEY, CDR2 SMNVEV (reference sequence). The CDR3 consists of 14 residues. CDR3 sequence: CASSLWGSSNEQFF. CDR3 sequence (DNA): TGTGCCAGCAGTTTATGGGGCTCAAGCAATGAGCAGTTCTTC.

CDR3 region: CASSTVPYEQYF. As DNA, the CDR3 is TGTGCCAGTAGTACCGTCCCCTACGAGCAGTACTTC. The chain links TRBV19 to TRBJ2-7, with D unclear. Germline V gene data show CDR1 as LNHDA and CDR2 as SQIVND (reference sequence). The V gene lost 4 bases and the J gene lost 2 bases, with 6 bases spanning the gap. This CDR3 contains 12 residues.

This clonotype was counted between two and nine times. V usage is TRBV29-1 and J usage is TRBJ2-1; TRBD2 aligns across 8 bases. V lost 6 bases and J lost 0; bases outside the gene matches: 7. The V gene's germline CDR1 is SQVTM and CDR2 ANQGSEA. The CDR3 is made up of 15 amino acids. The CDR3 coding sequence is TGCAGCGTCCTACTAGCGGACAGCTCCTACAATGAGCAGTTCTTC. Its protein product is CSVLLADSSYNEQFF.

CDR3 DNA: TGTGCCAGCAGTGAACCCGGGGAGCCAAATCAGCCCCAGCATTTT. Translated, it gives CASSEPGEPNQPQHF. The chain uses TRBV2 and TRBJ1-5; no firm D call. Trimming pared 2 bases from V and 4 bases from J, leaving 12 bases between. The germline CDR1 and CDR2 sequences are SNHLY and FYNNEI. The CDR3 consists of 15 residues.

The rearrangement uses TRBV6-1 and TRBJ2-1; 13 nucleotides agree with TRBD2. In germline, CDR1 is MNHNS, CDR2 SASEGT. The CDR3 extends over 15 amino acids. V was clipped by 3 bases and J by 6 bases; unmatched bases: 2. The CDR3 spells CASSETSGGRNEQFF. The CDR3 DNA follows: TGTGCCAGCAGTGAGACTAGCGGGGGGCGCAATGAGCAGTTCTTC.

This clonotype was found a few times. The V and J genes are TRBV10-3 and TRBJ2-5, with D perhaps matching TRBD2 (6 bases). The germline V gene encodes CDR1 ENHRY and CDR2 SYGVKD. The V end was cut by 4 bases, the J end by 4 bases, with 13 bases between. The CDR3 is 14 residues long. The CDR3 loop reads CAISGEAKIETQYF. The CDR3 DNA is TGTGCCATCAGTGGGGAGGCCAAGATAGAGACCCAGTACTTC.

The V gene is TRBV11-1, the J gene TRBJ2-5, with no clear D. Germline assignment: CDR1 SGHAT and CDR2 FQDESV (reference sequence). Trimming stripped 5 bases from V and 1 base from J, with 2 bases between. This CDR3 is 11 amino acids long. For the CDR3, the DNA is TGTGCCAGCAGCGGCCAAGAGACCCAGTACTTC. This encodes CASSGQETQYF.

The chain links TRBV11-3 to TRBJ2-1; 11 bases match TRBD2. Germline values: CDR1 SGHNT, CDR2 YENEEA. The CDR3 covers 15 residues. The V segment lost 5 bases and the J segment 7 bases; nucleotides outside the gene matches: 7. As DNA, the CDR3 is TGTGCCAGCAGCGCGACTAGCGGGACCGGGAATGAGCAGTTCTTC. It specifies CASSATSGTGNEQFF.

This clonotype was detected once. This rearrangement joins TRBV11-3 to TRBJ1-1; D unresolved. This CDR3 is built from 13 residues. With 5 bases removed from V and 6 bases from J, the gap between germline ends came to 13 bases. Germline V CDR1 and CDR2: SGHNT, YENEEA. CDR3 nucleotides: TGTGCCAGCAGCAGAGGTGCTGCGGCTGAAGCTTTCTTT. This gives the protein CASSRGAAAEAFF.

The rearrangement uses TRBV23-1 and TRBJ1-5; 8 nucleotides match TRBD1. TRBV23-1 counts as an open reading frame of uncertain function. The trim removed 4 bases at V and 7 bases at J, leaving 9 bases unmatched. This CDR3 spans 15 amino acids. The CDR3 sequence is CASSPGQGGRQPQHF. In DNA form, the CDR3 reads TGCGCCAGCAGTCCTGGACAGGGCGGGCGGCAGCCCCAGCATTTT.

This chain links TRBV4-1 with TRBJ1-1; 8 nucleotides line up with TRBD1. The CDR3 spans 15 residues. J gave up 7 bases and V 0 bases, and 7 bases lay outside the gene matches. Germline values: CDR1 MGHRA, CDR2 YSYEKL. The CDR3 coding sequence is TGCGCCAGCAGCCAAGATCCAGGGGGCTATAGTGAAGCTTTCTTT. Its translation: CASSQDPGGYSEAFF.

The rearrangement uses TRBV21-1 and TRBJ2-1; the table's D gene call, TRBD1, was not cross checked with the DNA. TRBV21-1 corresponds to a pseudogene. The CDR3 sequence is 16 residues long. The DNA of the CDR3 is TGTGCCAGCAGCCCCCCGACTTGGGTGCGGGACAATGAGCAGTTCTTC. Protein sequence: CASSPPTWVRDNEQFF.

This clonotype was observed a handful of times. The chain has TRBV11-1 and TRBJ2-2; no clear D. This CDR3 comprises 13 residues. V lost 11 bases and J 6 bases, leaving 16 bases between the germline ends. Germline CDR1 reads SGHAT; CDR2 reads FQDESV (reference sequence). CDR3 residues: CAGLKVASGELFF. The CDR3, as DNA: TGTGCCGGCTTAAAGGTAGCCTCCGGGGAGCTGTTTTTT.

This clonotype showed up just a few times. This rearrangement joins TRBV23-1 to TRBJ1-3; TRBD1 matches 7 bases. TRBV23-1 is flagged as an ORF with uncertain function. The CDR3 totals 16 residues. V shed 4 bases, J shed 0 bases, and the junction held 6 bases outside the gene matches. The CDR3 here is CASSLRTGASGNTIYF. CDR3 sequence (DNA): TGCGCCAGCAGTCTCCGAACAGGGGCCTCTGGAAACACCATATATTTT.

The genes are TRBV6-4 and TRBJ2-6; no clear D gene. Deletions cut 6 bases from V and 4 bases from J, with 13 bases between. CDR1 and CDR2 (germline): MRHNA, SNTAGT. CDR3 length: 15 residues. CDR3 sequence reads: CASSEGPLGANVLTF. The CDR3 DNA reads TGTGCCAGCAGCGAAGGACCTCTGGGGGCCAACGTCCTGACTTTC.

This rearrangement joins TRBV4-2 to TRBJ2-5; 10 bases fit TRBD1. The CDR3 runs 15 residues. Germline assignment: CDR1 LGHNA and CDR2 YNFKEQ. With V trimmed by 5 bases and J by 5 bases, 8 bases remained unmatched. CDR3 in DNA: TGTGCCAGCAGCAAAACCGGGACAGGGGAGGAGACCCAGTACTTC. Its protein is CASSKTGTGEETQYF.

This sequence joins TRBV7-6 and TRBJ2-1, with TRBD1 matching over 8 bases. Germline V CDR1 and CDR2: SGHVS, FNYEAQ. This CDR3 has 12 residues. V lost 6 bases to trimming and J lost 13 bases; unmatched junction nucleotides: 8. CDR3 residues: CASSPTGGIQFF. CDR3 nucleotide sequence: TGTGCCAGCAGTCCCACAGGGGGGATACAGTTCTTC.

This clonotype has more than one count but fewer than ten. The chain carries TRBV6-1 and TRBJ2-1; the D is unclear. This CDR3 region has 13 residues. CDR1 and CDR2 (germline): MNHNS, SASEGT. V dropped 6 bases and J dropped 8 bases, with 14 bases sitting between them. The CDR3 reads CASSATEVDEQFF. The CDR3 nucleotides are TGTGCCAGCAGCGCCACAGAGGTCGATGAGCAGTTCTTC.

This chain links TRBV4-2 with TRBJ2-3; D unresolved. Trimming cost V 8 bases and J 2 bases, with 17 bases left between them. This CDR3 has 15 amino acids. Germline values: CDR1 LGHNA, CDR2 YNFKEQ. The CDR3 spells CASGSGLEITDTQYF. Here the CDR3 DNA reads TGTGCCAGCGGTTCTGGATTAGAAATCACAGATACGCAGTATTTT.

CDR3 coding DNA: TGTGCCAGCAGTTCCGAGAGTCTAGCGGGGCGCAGGTACAATGAGCAGTTCTTC. Translated: CASSSESLAGRRYNEQFF. The V gene is TRBV6-5, the J gene TRBJ2-1; the match to TRBD2 covers 9 bases. Trimming cost V 4 bases and J 4 bases; bases outside gene matches: 14. The length of the CDR3 is 18 residues. Germline-derived CDR1 and CDR2 are MNHEY and SVGAGI.